The clone carrying this T cell receptor (beta chain) occurred a few times. Germline V gene lookup returns CDR1 SEHNR and CDR2 FQNEAQ (reference sequence). Trimming pared 3 bases from V and 6 bases from J, leaving 9 bases between. This CDR3 is 14 amino acids long. Source study methods: How many nucleated cells were present was estimated from reference gene primer amplification. Produced via immunoSEQ multiplex PCR; TCRdb's table is partial and in-frame only. D and trimming were read from the DNA, whereas the V and J calls and clone size are those reported in that table. The profile shows 30,000 or so clones, 84% of them singletons. This record comes from a study of blood T cell repertoires in COVID-19. Whole-study context: Donors in the United States, Italy and Spain gave samples during acute or convalescent COVID-19. Sample material is recorded as cDNA or gDNA derived from T cells, B-cell-depleted T cells, or PBMCs.

The gene calls are TRBV7-9 and TRBJ1-6; D is unclear. Sequencing was performed on peripheral blood. This clonotype was sampled from an elderly man with active COVID-19. The CDR3 protein is CASSLRSRNSPLHF. CDR3 sequence (DNA): TGTGCCAGCAGCTTGAGGAGTCGTAATTCACCCCTCCACTTT.